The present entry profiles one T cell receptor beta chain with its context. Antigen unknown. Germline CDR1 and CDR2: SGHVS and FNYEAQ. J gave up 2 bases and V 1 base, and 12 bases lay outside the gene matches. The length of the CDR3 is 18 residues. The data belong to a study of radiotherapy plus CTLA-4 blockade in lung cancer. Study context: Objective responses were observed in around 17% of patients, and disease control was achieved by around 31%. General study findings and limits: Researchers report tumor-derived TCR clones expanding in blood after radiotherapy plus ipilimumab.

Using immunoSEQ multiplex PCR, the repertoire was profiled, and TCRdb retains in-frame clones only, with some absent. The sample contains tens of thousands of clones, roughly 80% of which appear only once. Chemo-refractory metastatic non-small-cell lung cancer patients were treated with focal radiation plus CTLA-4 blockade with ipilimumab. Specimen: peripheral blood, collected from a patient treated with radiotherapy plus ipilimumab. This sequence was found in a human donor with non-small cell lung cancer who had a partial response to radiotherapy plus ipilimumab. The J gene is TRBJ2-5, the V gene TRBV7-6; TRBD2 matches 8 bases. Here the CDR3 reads CASSLEGATSAAQETQYF. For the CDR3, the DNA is TGTGCCAGCAGCTTAGAAGGGGCGACTAGCGCGGCACAAGAGACCCAGTACTTC.